This T cell receptor beta chain was profiled in a study of blood T cell repertoires in COVID-19. Study-wide background: Spain, Italy and the United States supplied samples that represented acute and convalescent COVID-19. PBMCs, B-cell-depleted T cells, or T cells provided the cDNA or gDNA that made up the material.

The CDR3 spans 15 residues. V lost 6 bases and J lost 2, with 13 bases in between. CDR1 is SGHTA and CDR2 is FQGNSA in the germline V gene. In the original processing: Quantification of nucleated cells was approximated via reference gene primer amplification. Produced via immunoSEQ multiplex PCR; TCRdb's table is partial and in-frame only. V, J and clone size are taken as reported in that table, and D and trimming were inferred from the DNA itself. Found here are about 35,000 clones, over 70% of them singletons; the top ten hold roughly a tenth. V usage is TRBV7-2 and J usage is TRBJ2-2; the D is unclear. The TCR originated in an elderly man with active COVID-19. The material sequenced was peripheral blood. The DNA of the CDR3 is TGTGCCAGCAGTTCCCAGGCACCTAACACCGGGGAGCTGTTTTTT. Translated, it gives CASSSQAPNTGELFF.